A single sample gave rise to the 28 T cell receptor beta chains below, sequenced in a study of T cells in localized non-small cell lung cancer. Libraries were prepared by immunoSEQ multiplex PCR; TCRdb keeps only in-frame clonotypes and omits some of them. The sample shows about 15,000 clones, more than 80% of them seen only once. Sequences were derived from peripheral blood, sampled before any cancer treatment. The receptors stem from a woman aged 35 to 75 with stage I lung adenocarcinoma.

V is TRBV7-8 and J is TRBJ2-3, with 8 bases that match TRBD2. Germline V gene lookup returns CDR1 SGHVS and CDR2 FQNEAQ. The CDR3 has 19 amino acids. Losses at the gene ends were 4 bases for V and 5 bases for J; bases not matched to a gene: 20. The DNA for the CDR3 is TGTGCCAGCAGCTACCTCTTAGCGAGGCGGGGGGCCCAAGAAGATACGCAGTATTTT. Amino acid sequence: CASSYLLARRGAQEDTQYF.

The chain has TRBV5-4 and TRBJ2-5; tentatively, D is TRBD1 or TRBD2 (5 bases each). Between the trimmed V and J ends, which lost 0 bases and 4 bases, there was a span of 16 bases. The V gene's germline CDR1 is SGHNT and CDR2 YYREEE (reference sequence). CDR3 size: 16 residues. CDR3 sequence (DNA): TGTGCCAGCAGCTTGGCCCTGTCTAGTGGGGGAGAGACCCAGTACTTC. This codes for CASSLALSSGGETQYF.

The chain carries TRBV9 and TRBJ2-5; weak D call: TRBD1 (6 bases). The germline V gene has CDR1 SGDLS and CDR2 YYNGEE. Trimming cost V 4 bases and J 3 bases, with 16 bases left between them. The CDR3 extends over 15 amino acids. CDR3 in amino acids: CASSPGVNREETQYF. The CDR3 region has the DNA TGTGCCAGCAGCCCGGGTGTGAACAGGGAAGAGACCCAGTACTTC.

The chain joins TRBV6-6 to TRBJ2-7; TRBD1 is a possible D gene (6 bases). Germline V gene data show CDR1 as MNHNY and CDR2 as SVGAGI (reference sequence). The CDR3 has 14 residues. The ends were cut back, 7 bases at V and 0 bases at J, with 13 bases in the middle. The CDR3 DNA follows: TGTGCCAGCACCGGACAGAGGAGCTCCTACGAGCAGTACTTC. Its translation is CASTGQRSSYEQYF.

V is TRBV11-2 and J is TRBJ2-7; D perhaps matches TRBD1 (6 bases). Germline CDR1 and CDR2: SGHAT and FQNNGV. CDR3 length: 15 amino acids. V was clipped by 1 base and J by 2 bases, with 12 bases between them. The CDR3 coding sequence is TGTGCCAGCAGCTTAGCGGACAGTGGAGCCTACGAGCAGTACTTC. The encoded protein is CASSLADSGAYEQYF.

This chain uses TRBV7-3 with TRBJ2-1, with TRBD1 matching over 11 bases. Germline CDR1 reads SGHTA; CDR2 reads FQGTGA. The V gene end was trimmed by 2 bases and the J gene end by 9 bases; junction bases not matched to a gene: 0. This CDR3 has 13 amino acids. The CDR3 here is CASSLGTGGEQFF. The DNA of the CDR3 is TGTGCCAGCAGCTTAGGGACAGGGGGTGAGCAGTTCTTC.

The rearrangement links TRBV6-5 to TRBJ2-7, with TRBD2 matching over 14 bases. This CDR3 has 15 residues. Germline CDR1 MNHEY, CDR2 SVGAGI. With V trimmed by 7 bases and J by 2 bases, 4 bases remained unmatched. CDR3 DNA: TGTGCCAGCAAAGGACTAGCGGGGGGTACCTACGAGCAGTACTTC. Translated, it gives CASKGLAGGTYEQYF.

The rearrangement links TRBV10-3 to TRBJ1-2; tentatively, D is TRBD1 (5 bases). The germline V gene has CDR1 ENHRY and CDR2 SYGVKD. The CDR3 runs to 13 residues. Trimming cost V 9 bases and J 6 bases, with 17 bases left between them. In nucleotides, the CDR3 is TGTGCCATACAGGACAAGGGGCCAGATGGCTACACCTTC. It yields the protein CAIQDKGPDGYTF.

This clone was found a few times. The V gene is TRBV5-4, the J gene TRBJ1-2; perhaps TRBD1 as D (5 bases). The CDR3 is 12 residues long. From germline, CDR1 is SGHNT and CDR2 YYREEE (reference sequence). Trimming left V 4 bases short and J 11 bases short, with 15 bases between. CDR3: CASSPGGAGYTF. The CDR3 coding sequence is TGTGCCAGCAGCCCGGGAGGAGCAGGGTACACCTTC.

The chain uses TRBV4-3 and TRBJ1-2; no definite D call. Germline V gene data show CDR1 as LGHNA and CDR2 as YSLEER. The CDR3 is made up of 14 amino acids. V dropped 4 bases and J dropped 7 bases, with 16 bases sitting between them. This CDR3 is CASSPRGGYGGYTF. The CDR3 DNA is TGCGCCAGCAGCCCACGGGGAGGGTATGGTGGCTACACCTTC.

This clone was seen only a few times. This rearrangement joins TRBV5-1 to TRBJ2-3; possibly TRBD2 for D (7 bases). The CDR3 spans 14 residues. Germline lookup yields CDR1 SGHRS and CDR2 YFSETQ. V was clipped by 0 bases and J by 5 bases, with 10 bases between them. DNA for the CDR3: TGCGCCAGCAGCTTGGGCGGGGGCGGAGATACGCAGTATTTT. It encodes CASSLGGGGDTQYF.

The CDR3: CASSQDRSGDFYGYTF. CDR3 bases: TGTGCCAGCAGCCAAGATCGCAGCGGGGATTTCTATGGCTACACCTTC. The chain combines TRBV4-2 with TRBJ1-2; unclear D gene. Germline assignment: CDR1 LGHNA and CDR2 YNFKEQ. This CDR3 contains 16 residues. Trimming removed 0 bases at V and 4 bases at J, with 15 bases between.

This sequence joins TRBV6-4 and TRBJ1-2; D is uncertain. Germline CDR1 is MRHNA and CDR2 is SNTAGT. The CDR3 totals 16 residues. The ends were cut back, 3 bases at V and 0 bases at J, with 14 bases in the middle. The CDR3 is CASSESMEATNYGYTF. In DNA form, the CDR3 reads TGTGCCAGCAGTGAGTCCATGGAGGCTACTAACTATGGCTACACCTTC.

As DNA, the CDR3 is TGTGCCAGCAGCTCGGGCAACTACGAGCAGTACTTC. This codes for CASSSGNYEQYF. The rearrangement uses TRBV5-4 and TRBJ2-7; D gene unclear. The CDR3 sequence is 12 residues long. Germline CDR1 SGHNT, CDR2 YYREEE (reference sequence). Trimming took off 3 bases at V and 3 bases at J, with 7 bases between the two ends.

This chain links TRBV12-5 with TRBJ2-2; 13 positions agree with TRBD2. Germline values: CDR1 LGHNT, CDR2 FRNRAP. This CDR3 region has 18 residues. V dropped 3 bases and J dropped 2; count of bases not matched to a gene: 6. The CDR3 region is CASGFTGTSGDNTGELFF. The CDR3 DNA is TGTGCTAGTGGTTTCACCGGGACTAGCGGGGACAACACCGGGGAGCTGTTTTTT.

The chain uses TRBV27 and TRBJ2-2, with 7 bases identical to TRBD1. CDR3 length equals 17 residues. J was trimmed by 0 bases and V by 5 bases; bases with no gene match: 9. The germline V gene has CDR1 MNHEY and CDR2 SMNVEV (reference sequence). DNA of the CDR3: TGTGCCAGCAGTCTCAAAGGACAGGCGGCGAACACCGGGGAGCTGTTTTTT. Translation: CASSLKGQAANTGELFF.

This chain uses TRBV11-3 with TRBJ2-1, with D possibly TRBD1 on 6 matching bases. V was pared by 2 bases and J by 7 bases, with 9 bases between. CDR1 and CDR2 from the germline V gene are SGHNT and YENEEA. The CDR3 length is 13 residues. CDR3 sequence (DNA): TGTGCCAGCAGCTTAAGCAGGGGAAATGAGCAGTTCTTC. This sequence encodes CASSLSRGNEQFF.

This chain uses TRBV6-4 with TRBJ2-3; perhaps D is TRBD1 or TRBD2 (5 bases each). The V gene's germline CDR1 is MRHNA and CDR2 SNTAGT. The CDR3 covers 16 residues. V lost 2 bases and J 4 bases, leaving 16 bases between the germline ends. CDR3 sequence reads: CASSDGTGWAPDTQYF. Written as DNA, the CDR3 is TGTGCCAGCAGTGACGGGACGGGGTGGGCGCCAGATACGCAGTATTTT.

In this sample, this clone turned up once. V and J are TRBV7-3 and TRBJ2-7; D is perhaps TRBD1 or TRBD2 (5 bases each). The CDR3 totals 15 residues. V lost 4 bases and J lost 2, with 15 bases in between. Germline V gives CDR1 SGHTA, CDR2 FQGTGA. The CDR3 is CASSSHGTATYEQYF. CDR3 nucleotide sequence: TGTGCCAGCAGCTCCCACGGGACGGCGACCTACGAGCAGTACTTC.

The V gene is TRBV7-6, the J gene TRBJ2-7; D may be TRBD2 (5 bases). The germline CDR1 and CDR2 sequences are SGHVS and FNYEAQ. V was clipped by 1 base and J by 7 bases, with 23 bases between them. The CDR3 runs 17 residues. CDR3: CASSLGPGVAVIGEQYF. The CDR3 DNA reads as TGTGCCAGCAGCTTAGGTCCCGGGGTGGCAGTTATTGGGGAGCAGTACTTC.

The CDR3 bases are TGTGCCAGCAGCTTAGAACCGGGACAACAAGAGACCCAGTACTTC. This translates into CASSLEPGQQETQYF. The chain has TRBV11-2 and TRBJ2-5; tentatively, D is TRBD1 (6 bases). V was shortened by 0 bases and J by 2 bases, with 10 bases between the two germline ends. Germline V CDR1 and CDR2: SGHAT, FQNNGV. This CDR3 comprises 15 residues.

J is TRBJ2-1 and V is TRBV7-3; 7 bases fit TRBD2. V shed 5 bases and J 9 bases; nucleotides not matched to a gene: 13. This CDR3 has 15 residues. Germline V gene lookup returns CDR1 SGHTA and CDR2 FQGTGA. For the CDR3, the DNA is TGTGCCAGCAGCCCACCCGGGACTAAGTTTGGTGAGCAGTTCTTC. It encodes CASSPPGTKFGEQFF.

This chain joins TRBV25-1 and TRBJ1-1, with D possibly TRBD1 on 5 matching bases. This CDR3 is 13 amino acids long. CDR1 is MGHDK and CDR2 is SYGVNS in the germline V gene. V lost 6 bases, J lost 0 bases, and 8 bases lay in between. CDR3 region: CASRIGVNTEAFF. DNA of the CDR3: TGTGCCAGCAGAATAGGGGTGAACACTGAAGCTTTCTTT.

This chain joins TRBV21-1 and TRBJ2-7; the table names TRBD1, a call not compared with the DNA. TRBV21-1 is a recognized pseudogene. The CDR3 length is 15 residues. The CDR3 nucleotides read TGTGCCAGCAAGGATACAGGGGGCGCAGGGTACGAGCAGTACTTC. Encoded protein: CASKDTGGAGYEQYF.

The chain couples TRBV27 to TRBJ1-6; 10 nucleotides line up with TRBD1. V lost 4 bases, J lost 9 bases, and 3 bases stayed unmatched. CDR1 is MNHEY and CDR2 is SMNVEV in the germline V gene (reference sequence). The CDR3 runs 14 residues. The CDR3 DNA follows: TGTGCCAGCAGTTGGGACAGGGGTGGTTCACCCCTCCACTTT. Protein sequence: CASSWDRGGSPLHF.

The chain carries TRBV5-6 and TRBJ1-6, with D perhaps TRBD1 (5 bases). The CDR3 sequence is 15 residues long. Germline V CDR1 and CDR2: SGHDT, YYEEEE. V was cut by 0 bases and J by 9 bases, with 13 bases left in between. CDR3 coding DNA: TGTGCCAGCAGCTTGGAGCCAGGGCTGGCTTCACCCCTCCACTTT. It encodes CASSLEPGLASPLHF. Based on the CDR3 plus reference TRBV5-6 and TRBJ1-6, the full variable domain is DAGVTQSPTHLIKTRGQQVTLRCSPKSGHDTVSWYQQALGQGPQFIFQYYEEEERQRGNFPDRFSGHQFPNYSSELNVNALLLGDSALYLCASSLEPGLASPLHFGNGTRLTVT.

The chain has TRBV6-1 and TRBJ2-7, with D possibly matching TRBD2 (7 bases). The V end was cut by 6 bases, the J end by 3 bases, with 15 bases between. Germline V gives CDR1 MNHNS, CDR2 SASEGT. This CDR3 comprises 14 residues. The CDR3: CASRVGGGGYEQYF. CDR3 DNA: TGTGCCAGCAGAGTTGGGGGGGGCGGCTACGAGCAGTACTTC.

The V call is TRBV28, the J call TRBJ2-3, with D uncertain. Germline CDR1 and CDR2: MDHEN and SYDVKM. The V end was cut by 6 bases, the J end by 2 bases, with 15 bases between. This CDR3 is 15 amino acids long. CDR3 DNA sequence: TGTGCCAGCAGCACTTCAATGCAAGACACAGATACGCAGTATTTT. Protein sequence: CASSTSMQDTDTQYF.